Listed below are T cell receptor beta chains from one sample, sequenced in a study of neoadjuvant nivolumab and ipilimumab in lung cancer. Clones were sequenced by immunoSEQ multiplex PCR, and TCRdb holds only the in-frame ones, with some missing. The sample lists some 38,000 clones; 80% to 90% were seen once. This sample comprised peripheral blood, obtained before neoadjuvant nivolumab, alone or with ipilimumab. Every receptor here comes from an adult with non-small cell lung cancer. The CDR3 runs from the conserved cysteine through the conserved F or W. Fields, in order: clone size, J gene, V gene, D gene, CDR3 DNA, CDR3 protein. A D gene is named only where the DNA matches it firmly. Clone size is not always given. Where it is, it says once, few, many or a class for expanded clones.

clone size: .; J gene: TRBJ2-2; V gene: TRBV19; D gene: TRBD1; CDR3 DNA: TGTGCCAGCCGTCAAGGGGACAGGGGGATCGGGGAGCTGTTTTTT; CDR3 protein: CASRQGDRGIGELFF
clone size: few; J gene: TRBJ2-1; V gene: TRBV4-2; D gene: TRBD2; CDR3 DNA: TGTGCCAGCAGCCAAGAGTGGAGCGGGAGGGCCGATGAGCAGTTCTTC; CDR3 protein: CASSQEWSGRADEQFF
clone size: .; J gene: TRBJ2-1; V gene: TRBV7-9; D gene: .; CDR3 DNA: TGTGCCAGCAGGCAAGGGGGGGCTAGCAATGAGCAGTTCTTC; CDR3 protein: CASRQGGASNEQFF
clone size: .; J gene: TRBJ2-7; V gene: TRBV28; D gene: TRBD2; CDR3 DNA: TGTGCCAGCAGTTCGATCCAAGCGGGAGGGGCCTACGAGCAGTACTTC; CDR3 protein: CASSSIQAGGAYEQYF
clone size: .; J gene: TRBJ2-7; V gene: TRBV6-5; D gene: TRBD2; CDR3 DNA: TGTGCCAGCAGCAGGGACCGGGGGGGCTACGAGCAGTACTTC; CDR3 protein: CASSRDRGGYEQYF
clone size: .; J gene: TRBJ2-5; V gene: TRBV25-1; D gene: TRBD2; CDR3 DNA: TGTGCCAGCAGTGAGTCCGGGACTAGCGAAGGGGCCCAGTACTTC; CDR3 protein: CASSESGTSEGAQYF
clone size: .; J gene: TRBJ1-1; V gene: TRBV9; D gene: TRBD1; CDR3 DNA: TGTGCCAGCAGCGTTTACAGGGGGCCGAACACTGAAGCTTTCTTT; CDR3 protein: CASSVYRGPNTEAFF
clone size: .; J gene: TRBJ2-3; V gene: TRBV7-2; D gene: .; CDR3 DNA: TGTGCCAGCAGCTTAAATCAGGGAGCCACAGATACGCAGTATTTT; CDR3 protein: CASSLNQGATDTQYF
clone size: .; J gene: TRBJ2-5; V gene: TRBV5-4; D gene: .; CDR3 DNA: TGTGCCAGCAGTGTGGAACAGGGCCCAGAGACCCAGTACTTC; CDR3 protein: CASSVEQGPETQYF
clone size: few; J gene: TRBJ1-2; V gene: TRBV28; D gene: .; CDR3 DNA: TGTGCCAGCAGGCCACAGGGAAGCTATGGCTACACCTTC; CDR3 protein: CASRPQGSYGYTF
clone size: .; J gene: TRBJ1-2; V gene: TRBV5-1; D gene: .; CDR3 DNA: TGCGCCAGCAGCTTGTCGGGCAGCTATGGCTACACCTTC; CDR3 protein: CASSLSGSYGYTF
clone size: .; J gene: TRBJ1-2; V gene: TRBV7-9; D gene: TRBD1; CDR3 DNA: TGTGCCAGCAGACAGGGGGCTGGCTATGGCTACACCTTC; CDR3 protein: CASRQGAGYGYTF
clone size: .; J gene: TRBJ2-1; V gene: TRBV4-2; D gene: TRBD2; CDR3 DNA: TGTGCCAGCAGCCAACGGGCCGGGACTAGCGGGCCCCCCTCACAGTTCTTC; CDR3 protein: CASSQRAGTSGPPSQFF
clone size: .; J gene: TRBJ1-1; V gene: TRBV11-2; D gene: .; CDR3 DNA: TGTGCCAGCAGCTTAGATAGGGTGAACACTGAAGCTTTCTTT; CDR3 protein: CASSLDRVNTEAFF
clone size: .; J gene: TRBJ2-5; V gene: TRBV2; D gene: .; CDR3 DNA: TGTGCCTCTCCTTCACGGAACCGGGAGACTCAGTACTTC; CDR3 protein: CASPSRNRETQYF
clone size: .; J gene: TRBJ1-5; V gene: TRBV11-2; D gene: .; CDR3 DNA: TGTGCCAGCAGCTTAGCACCTGACGCCCAGGCCCAGCATTTT; CDR3 protein: CASSLAPDAQAQHF
clone size: .; J gene: TRBJ2-7; V gene: TRBV30; D gene: .; CDR3 DNA: TGTGCCTGGGGTATCCTCGGCGGGGCAGCCTACGAGCAGTACTTC; CDR3 protein: CAWGILGGAAYEQYF
clone size: .; J gene: TRBJ2-6; V gene: TRBV9; D gene: TRBD1; CDR3 DNA: TGTGCCAGCAGCGTAACGACAGGGTCTGGGGCCAACGTCCTGACTTTC; CDR3 protein: CASSVTTGSGANVLTF
clone size: .; J gene: TRBJ2-3; V gene: TRBV5-1; D gene: TRBD1; CDR3 DNA: TGCGCCAGCAGCTTGGCTCATGGGACAGGAGCCACAGATACGCAGTATTTT; CDR3 protein: CASSLAHGTGATDTQYF
clone size: .; J gene: TRBJ2-1; V gene: TRBV5-8; D gene: .; CDR3 DNA: TGTGCCAGCAGCTCGGGAGTCTCAAGCTCCTACAATGAGCAGTTCTTC; CDR3 protein: CASSSGVSSSYNEQFF
clone size: .; J gene: TRBJ1-1; V gene: TRBV14; D gene: .; CDR3 DNA: TGTGCCAGCAGCCAAGTAGGGGCAGGGGCTAAAGCTTTCTTT; CDR3 protein: CASSQVGAGAKAFF
clone size: .; J gene: TRBJ1-1; V gene: TRBV4-1; D gene: TRBD1; CDR3 DNA: TGCGCCAGCAGCCGGGTAGGGGGCAGCATGAACACTGAAGCTTTCTTT; CDR3 protein: CASSRVGGSMNTEAFF
clone size: .; J gene: TRBJ2-3; V gene: TRBV5-1; D gene: .; CDR3 DNA: TGCGCCAGCAGCTTGGCGACAGTAAGCACAGATACGCAGTATTTT; CDR3 protein: CASSLATVSTDTQYF
clone size: .; J gene: TRBJ2-7; V gene: TRBV6-5; D gene: TRBD1; CDR3 DNA: TGTGCCAGCAGTTACGACAGGGGGCCCTACGAGCAGTACTTC; CDR3 protein: CASSYDRGPYEQYF
clone size: .; J gene: TRBJ1-1; V gene: TRBV27; D gene: .; CDR3 DNA: TGTGCCAGCAGTTTAATGGTGAACACTGAAGCTTTCTTT; CDR3 protein: CASSLMVNTEAFF
clone size: .; J gene: TRBJ2-1; V gene: TRBV5-8; D gene: .; CDR3 DNA: TGTGCCAGCAGCTCAAACACAGGGAGCTCCTACAATGAGCAGTTCTTC; CDR3 protein: CASSSNTGSSYNEQFF
clone size: .; J gene: TRBJ2-3; V gene: TRBV6-1; D gene: .; CDR3 DNA: TGTGCCAGCGGGGGACTCCTCTCCGATACGCAGTATTTT; CDR3 protein: CASGGLLSDTQYF
clone size: once; J gene: TRBJ2-5; V gene: TRBV7-2; D gene: .; CDR3 DNA: TGTGCCAGCAGCTTAGCCGGGTGGGGGTCCCAAGAGACCCAGTACTTC; CDR3 protein: CASSLAGWGSQETQYF
clone size: .; J gene: TRBJ2-1; V gene: TRBV7-3; D gene: .; CDR3 DNA: TGTGCCAGCAGCTTAACGGGGCTGAAAAACAATGAGCAGTTCTTC; CDR3 protein: CASSLTGLKNNEQFF
clone size: .; J gene: TRBJ2-5; V gene: TRBV4-1; D gene: TRBD2; CDR3 DNA: TGCGCCAGCAGCCAAGCCCGGCTAGCGGCAGAGACCCAGTACTTC; CDR3 protein: CASSQARLAAETQYF
clone size: .; J gene: TRBJ2-5; V gene: TRBV19; D gene: .; CDR3 DNA: TGTGCCAGTAGTATCGCTCTTCTGGAGACCCAGTACTTC; CDR3 protein: CASSIALLETQYF
clone size: .; J gene: TRBJ2-7; V gene: TRBV19; D gene: .; CDR3 DNA: TGTGCCAGTAGTCATACAGGGAGGTACGAGCAGTACTTC; CDR3 protein: CASSHTGRYEQYF
clone size: .; J gene: TRBJ2-1; V gene: TRBV7-2; D gene: .; CDR3 DNA: TGTGCCAGCACCACCCAAGCCAGCGGACACAATGAGCAGTTCTTC; CDR3 protein: CASTTQASGHNEQFF
clone size: once; J gene: TRBJ2-2; V gene: TRBV7-6; D gene: .; CDR3 DNA: TGTGCCAGCAGCTTAGTTGGGGCCGGGGAGCTGTTTTTT; CDR3 protein: CASSLVGAGELFF
clone size: .; J gene: TRBJ2-3; V gene: TRBV4-2; D gene: TRBD2; CDR3 DNA: TGTGCCAGCAGCCAAGATGGGACTAGCGGACTCACAGATACGCAGTATTTT; CDR3 protein: CASSQDGTSGLTDTQYF